The subject of this entry is one T cell receptor beta chain. The data stem from a study of blood T cells in healthy people across ages. With 1 base removed from V and 4 bases from J, the gap between germline ends came to 13 bases. Germline CDR1 MNHNS, CDR2 SASEGT. This CDR3 comprises 15 residues. Combining a sample-barcoded 5' primer with a J-beta primer mix, a second PCR ran for about 6 to 11 cycles. No fewer than 3 million CDR3-containing paired-end reads came from each sample. MiXCR, run by TCRdb on the 5' RACE reads, gives a single entry per CDR3 protein. Of approximately 700,000 distinct CDR3 sequences in the sample, about 30% were seen once.

This clonotype was obtained from a woman of 80 years or more in good health. The source material was blood. The V call is TRBV6-1, the J call TRBJ1-1; D is ambiguous. CDR3 region: CASSEGALGSTEAFF. Here the CDR3 DNA reads TGTGCCAGCAGTGAAGGAGCTCTCGGGAGCACTGAAGCTTTCTTT.